This T cell receptor (beta chain) was observed in a study of CD8+ T cells in alopecia areata. Once RNA had been extracted, it was reverse transcribed into cDNA to act as the sequencing template. The protocol was immunoSEQ multiplex PCR, while the TCRdb copy is restricted to in-frame clones and leaves out a portion. The table lists more than 150,000 clones, 50% to 75% of them singletons. Germline V lookup: CDR1 GTSNPN, CDR2 SVGIG (reference sequence). CDR3 length equals 11 residues. V was shortened by 5 bases and J by 0 bases, with 4 bases between the two germline ends. The sequence was collected from a human donor with alopecia areata. The chain combines TRBV30 with TRBJ1-1, with unresolved D. The sample consisted of CD4+ T cells sorted from blood, taken at week 0. The CDR3 region has the DNA TGTGCCTGGGAATTGAACACTGAAGCTTTCTTT. Protein sequence: CAWELNTEAFF. Drawing the rest from reference TRBV30 and TRBJ1-1, the complete variable domain is SQTIHQWPATLVQPVGSPLSLECTVEGTSNPNLYWYRQAAGRGLQLLFYSVGIGQISSEVPQNLSASRPQDRQFILSSKKLLLSDSGFYLCAWELNTEAFFGQGTRLTVV.